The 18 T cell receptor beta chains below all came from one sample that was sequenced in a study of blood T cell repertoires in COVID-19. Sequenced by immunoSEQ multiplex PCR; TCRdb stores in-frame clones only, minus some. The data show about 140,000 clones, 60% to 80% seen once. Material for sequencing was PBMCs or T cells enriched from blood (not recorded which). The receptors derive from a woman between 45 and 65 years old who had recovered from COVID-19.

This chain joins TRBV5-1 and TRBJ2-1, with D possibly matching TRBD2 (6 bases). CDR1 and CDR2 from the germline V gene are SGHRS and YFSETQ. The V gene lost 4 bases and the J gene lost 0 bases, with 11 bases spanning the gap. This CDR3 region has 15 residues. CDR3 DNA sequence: TGCGCCAGCAGCCTGAGCGGGCCCTCCTACAATGAGCAGTTCTTC. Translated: CASSLSGPSYNEQFF. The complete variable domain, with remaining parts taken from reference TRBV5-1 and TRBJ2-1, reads KAGVTQTPRYLIKTRGQQVTLSCSPISGHRSVSWYQQTPGQGLQFLFEYFSETQRNKGNFPGRFSGRQFSNSRSEMNVSTLELGDSALYLCASSLSGPSYNEQFFGPGTRLTVL.

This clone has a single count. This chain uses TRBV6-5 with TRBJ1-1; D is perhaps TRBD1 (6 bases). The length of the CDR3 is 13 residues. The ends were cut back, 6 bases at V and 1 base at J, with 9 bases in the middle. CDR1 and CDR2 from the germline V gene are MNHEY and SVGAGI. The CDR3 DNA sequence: TGTGCCAGCAGACAGGGACCGAACACTGAAGCTTTCTTT. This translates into CASRQGPNTEAFF.

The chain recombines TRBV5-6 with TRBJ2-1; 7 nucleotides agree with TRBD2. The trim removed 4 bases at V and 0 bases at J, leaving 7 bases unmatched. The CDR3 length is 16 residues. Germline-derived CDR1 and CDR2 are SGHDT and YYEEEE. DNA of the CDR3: TGTGCCAGCAGCCTTTCTAGCGGATACTCCTACAATGAGCAGTTCTTC. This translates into CASSLSSGYSYNEQFF.

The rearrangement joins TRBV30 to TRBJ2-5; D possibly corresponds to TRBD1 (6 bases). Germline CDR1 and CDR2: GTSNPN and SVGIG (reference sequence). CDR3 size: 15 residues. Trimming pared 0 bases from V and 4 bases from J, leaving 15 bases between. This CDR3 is CAWSVTHRARETQYF. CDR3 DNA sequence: TGTGCCTGGAGTGTAACTCACAGGGCCCGAGAGACCCAGTACTTC.

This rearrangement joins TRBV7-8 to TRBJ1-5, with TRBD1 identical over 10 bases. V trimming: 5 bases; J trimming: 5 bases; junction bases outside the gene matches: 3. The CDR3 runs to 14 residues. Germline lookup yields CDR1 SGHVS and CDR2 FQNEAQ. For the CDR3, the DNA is TGTGCCAGCAGCCCCGGGACAGGGGATCAGCCCCAGCATTTT. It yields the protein CASSPGTGDQPQHF.

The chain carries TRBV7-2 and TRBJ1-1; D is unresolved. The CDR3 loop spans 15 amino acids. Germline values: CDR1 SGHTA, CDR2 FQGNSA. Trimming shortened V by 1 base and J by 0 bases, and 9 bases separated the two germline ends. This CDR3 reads CASSLGETMNTEAFF. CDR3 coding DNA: TGTGCCAGCAGCTTAGGGGAGACCATGAACACTGAAGCTTTCTTT.

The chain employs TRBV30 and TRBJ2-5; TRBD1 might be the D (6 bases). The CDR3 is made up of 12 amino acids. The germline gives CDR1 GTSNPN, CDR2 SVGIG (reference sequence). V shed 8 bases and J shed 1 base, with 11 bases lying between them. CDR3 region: CALGAAQETQYF. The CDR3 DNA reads TGTGCCCTGGGGGCGGCCCAAGAGACCCAGTACTTC.

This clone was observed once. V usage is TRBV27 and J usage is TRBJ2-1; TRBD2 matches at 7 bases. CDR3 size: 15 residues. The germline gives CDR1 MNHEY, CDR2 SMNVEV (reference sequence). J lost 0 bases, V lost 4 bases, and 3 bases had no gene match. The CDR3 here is CASSYPGGSYNEQFF. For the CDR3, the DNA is TGTGCCAGCAGTTACCCGGGGGGCTCCTACAATGAGCAGTTCTTC.

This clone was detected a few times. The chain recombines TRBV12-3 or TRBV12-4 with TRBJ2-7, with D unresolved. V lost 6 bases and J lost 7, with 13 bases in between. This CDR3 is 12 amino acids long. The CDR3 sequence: CASSSMELEQYF. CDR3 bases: TGTGCCAGCAGCTCGATGGAACTAGAGCAGTACTTC.

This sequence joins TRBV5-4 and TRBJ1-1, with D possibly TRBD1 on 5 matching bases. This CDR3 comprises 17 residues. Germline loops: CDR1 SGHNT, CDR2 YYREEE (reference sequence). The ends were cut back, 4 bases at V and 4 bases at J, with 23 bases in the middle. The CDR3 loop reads CASSPTQSGDSSTEAFF. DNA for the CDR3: TGTGCCAGCAGCCCTACGCAGTCTGGTGACAGTAGCACTGAAGCTTTCTTT.

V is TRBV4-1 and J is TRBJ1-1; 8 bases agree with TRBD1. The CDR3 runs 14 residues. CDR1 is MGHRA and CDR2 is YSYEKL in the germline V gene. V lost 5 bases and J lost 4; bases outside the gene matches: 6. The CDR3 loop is CASSFRGQGTEAFF. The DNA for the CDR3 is TGCGCCAGCAGCTTCAGGGGGCAAGGCACTGAAGCTTTCTTT.

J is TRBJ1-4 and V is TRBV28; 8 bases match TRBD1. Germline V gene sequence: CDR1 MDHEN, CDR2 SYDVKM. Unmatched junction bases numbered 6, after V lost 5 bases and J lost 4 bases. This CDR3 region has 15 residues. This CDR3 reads CASSPRTGFNEKLFF. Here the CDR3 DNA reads TGTGCCAGCAGTCCTCGGACAGGGTTTAATGAAAAACTGTTTTTT. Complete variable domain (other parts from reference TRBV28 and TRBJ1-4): DVKVTQSSRYLVKRTGEKVFLECVQDMDHENMFWYRQDPGLGLRLIYFSYDVKMKEKGDIPEGYSVSREKKERFSLILESASTNQTSMYLCASSPRTGFNEKLFFGSGTQLSVL.

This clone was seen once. CDR3 in DNA: TGTGCCAGCGAAAAGGGACAAAGTTCTCACTACAATGAGCAGTTCTTC. Translation gives CASEKGQSSHYNEQFF. The chain is built from TRBV9 and TRBJ2-1; D is perhaps TRBD1 (6 bases). Germline V gene data show CDR1 as SGDLS and CDR2 as YYNGEE. This CDR3 comprises 16 residues. The V end lost 7 bases, the J end lost 3 bases, and 20 bases lay between the germline ends.

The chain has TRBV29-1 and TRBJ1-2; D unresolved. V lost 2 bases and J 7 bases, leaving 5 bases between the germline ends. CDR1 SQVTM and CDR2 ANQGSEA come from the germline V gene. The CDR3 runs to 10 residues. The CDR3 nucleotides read TGCAGCGTTGAACAGGCTGGCTACACCTTC. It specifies CSVEQAGYTF.

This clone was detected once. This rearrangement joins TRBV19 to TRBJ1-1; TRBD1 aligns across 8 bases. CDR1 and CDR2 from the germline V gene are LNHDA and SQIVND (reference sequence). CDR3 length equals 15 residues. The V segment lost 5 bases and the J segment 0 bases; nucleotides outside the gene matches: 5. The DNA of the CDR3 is TGTGCCAGTAGTGCAGGGGGCAGACTGAACACTGAAGCTTTCTTT. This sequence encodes CASSAGGRLNTEAFF.

The CDR3 sequence: CASSLGQYNSPLHF. In DNA form, the CDR3 reads TGTGCCAGTAGCCTGGGACAGTATAATTCACCCCTCCACTTT. This rearrangement joins TRBV19 to TRBJ1-6; 7 bases fit TRBD1. Per germline, CDR1 LNHDA and CDR2 SQIVND (reference sequence). This CDR3 is 14 amino acids long. The V and J ends lost 6 bases and 4 bases, in that order; junction bases with no gene match: 3.

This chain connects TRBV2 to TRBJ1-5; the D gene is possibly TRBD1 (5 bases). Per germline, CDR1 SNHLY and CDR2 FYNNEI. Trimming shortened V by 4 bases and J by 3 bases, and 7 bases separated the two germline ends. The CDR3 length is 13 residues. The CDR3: CASSGGTNQPQHF. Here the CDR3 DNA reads TGTGCCAGCAGTGGGGGCACCAATCAGCCCCAGCATTTT. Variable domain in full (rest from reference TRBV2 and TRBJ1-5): EPEVTQTPSHQVTQMGQEVILRCVPISNHLYFYWYRQILGQKVEFLVSFYNNEISEKSEIFDDQFSVERPDGSNFTLKIRSTKLEDSAMYFCASSGGTNQPQHFGDGTRLSIL.

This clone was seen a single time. As DNA, the CDR3 is TGTGCTAGTGGTTTGCCCAGGGGGGCGAACACTGAAGCTTTCTTT. As protein: CASGLPRGANTEAFF. The rearrangement joins TRBV12-5 to TRBJ1-1; 7 nucleotides line up with TRBD1. CDR3 length: 15 residues. V gave up 2 bases and J gave up 1 base; unmatched junction bases: 4. Germline-derived CDR1 and CDR2 are LGHNT and FRNRAP.